This T cell receptor beta chain was sequenced in a study of blood T cell repertoires in COVID-19. Study-wide context: PBMCs, B-cell-depleted T cells, or T cells provided the cDNA or gDNA that made up the material.

Authors' processing steps: For nucleated cells, counts were estimated from reference gene primer amplification. This table comes from immunoSEQ multiplex PCR, and its TCRdb copy is limited to in-frame clones, with some not included. V and J calls and clone size are those listed in that table; D and trimming were worked out from the DNA. The repertoire holds some 310,000 clones, about nine tenths seen once, with 1% in the top ten. Trimming left V 1 base short and J 0 bases short, with 14 bases between. Germline V gives CDR1 SGHRS, CDR2 YFSETQ. The length of the CDR3 is 16 residues. The sequence came from a man aged 50-60 years with active or convalescent COVID-19. The source material was peripheral blood. This rearrangement joins TRBV5-1 to TRBJ2-7, with D perhaps matching TRBD2 (6 bases). The DNA of the CDR3 is TGCGCCAGCAGCTTGCTCGGGGTAGCGGACTCCTACGAGCAGTACTTC. Translation: CASSLLGVADSYEQYF. Complete variable domain (other parts from reference TRBV5-1 and TRBJ2-7): KAGVTQTPRYLIKTRGQQVTLSCSPISGHRSVSWYQQTPGQGLQFLFEYFSETQRNKGNFPGRFSGRQFSNSRSEMNVSTLELGDSALYLCASSLLGVADSYEQYFGPGTRLTVT.